The clone carrying this T cell receptor (beta chain) was detected ten times or more. The data belong to a study of T cells after yellow fever vaccination. Using its own MiXCR run on the 5' RACE reads, TCRdb lists one record per CDR3 protein. The sample includes about 150,000 distinct CDR3 sequences, just over 6.5% of them seen just once. This CDR3 is 14 amino acids long. Germline values: CDR1 SNHLY, CDR2 FYNNEI. Trimming at V came to 6 bases and at J to 5 bases, leaving 5 bases not matched to a gene. The sequence was collected from a man in his thirties or forties who received the YFV17D yellow fever vaccine. Here the sequenced sample was CD4+ T cells sorted from PBMCs, taken 10 days after the yellow fever booster vaccination. The chain is built from TRBV2 and TRBJ2-2, with 8 bases that match TRBD2. Here the CDR3 reads CASRSGSTTGELFF. CDR3 in DNA: TGTGCCAGCAGGAGCGGGAGTACGACCGGGGAGCTGTTTTTT.